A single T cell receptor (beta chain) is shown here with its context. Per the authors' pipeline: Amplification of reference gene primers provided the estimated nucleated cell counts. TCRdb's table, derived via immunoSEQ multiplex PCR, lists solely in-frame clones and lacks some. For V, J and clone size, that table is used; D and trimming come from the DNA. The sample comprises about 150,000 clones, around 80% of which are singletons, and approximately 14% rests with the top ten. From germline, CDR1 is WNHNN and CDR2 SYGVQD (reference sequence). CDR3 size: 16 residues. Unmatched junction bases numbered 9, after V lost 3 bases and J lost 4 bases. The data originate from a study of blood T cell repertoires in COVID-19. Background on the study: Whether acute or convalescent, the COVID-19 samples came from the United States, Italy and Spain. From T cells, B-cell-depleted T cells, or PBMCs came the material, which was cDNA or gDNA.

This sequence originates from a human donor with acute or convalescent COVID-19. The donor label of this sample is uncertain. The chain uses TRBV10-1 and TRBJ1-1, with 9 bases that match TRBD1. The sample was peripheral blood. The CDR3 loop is CASSEYGTGQGTEAFF. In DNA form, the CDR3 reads TGCGCCAGCAGTGAATATGGGACAGGGCAAGGCACTGAAGCTTTCTTT.